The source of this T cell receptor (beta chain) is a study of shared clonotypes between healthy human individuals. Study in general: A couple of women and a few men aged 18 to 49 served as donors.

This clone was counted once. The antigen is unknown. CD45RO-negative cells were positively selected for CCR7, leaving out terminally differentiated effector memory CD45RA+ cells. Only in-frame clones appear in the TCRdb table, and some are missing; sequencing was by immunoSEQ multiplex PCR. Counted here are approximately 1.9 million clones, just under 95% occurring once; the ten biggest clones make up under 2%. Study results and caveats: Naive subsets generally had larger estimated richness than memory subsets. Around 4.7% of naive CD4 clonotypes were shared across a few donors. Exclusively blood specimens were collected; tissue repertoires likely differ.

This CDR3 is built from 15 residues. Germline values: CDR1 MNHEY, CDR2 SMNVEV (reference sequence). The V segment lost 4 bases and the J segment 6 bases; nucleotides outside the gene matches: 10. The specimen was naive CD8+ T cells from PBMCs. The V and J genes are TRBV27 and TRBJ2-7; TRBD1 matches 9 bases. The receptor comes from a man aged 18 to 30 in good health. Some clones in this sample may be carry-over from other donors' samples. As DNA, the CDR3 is TGTGCCAGCAGTTCCCATTTACAGGGGGCAGGCGAGCAGTACTTC. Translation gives CASSSHLQGAGEQYF.